This is a list of T cell receptor beta chains from one sample in a study of blood T cell repertoires in COVID-19. The method was immunoSEQ multiplex PCR; TCRdb's version includes in-frame clones alone and lacks a portion of them. The top ten hold 19% of the sample, which has about 89,000 clones, roughly 78% seen once. The sample comprised peripheral blood. These receptors came from a woman at least 80 years old with acute or convalescent COVID-19. The CDR3 runs from the conserved cysteine through the conserved F or W. A D gene is named only where the DNA matches it firmly.

v_gene	j_gene	d_gene	CDR3aa	CDR3nt
TRBV2	TRBJ2-7	NA	CASIVDRQVTSYEQYF	TGTGCCAGCATCGTGGACAGACAGGTGACCTCCTACGAGCAGTACTTC
TRBV18	TRBJ2-1	NA	CASSPRAVSYNEQFF	TGTGCCAGCTCACCGAGGGCGGTATCCTACAATGAGCAGTTCTTC
TRBV14	TRBJ1-4	NA	CASSRGWGVDEKLFF	TGTGCCAGCAGCCGAGGATGGGGAGTGGATGAAAAACTGTTTTTT
TRBV5-1	TRBJ2-7	NA	CASSLGIDTTYEQYF	TGCGCCAGCAGCTTGGGGATTGACACGACCTACGAGCAGTACTTC
TRBV19	TRBJ1-2	NA	CASSILTGRAYGYTF	TGTGCCAGTAGTATATTGACAGGTCGCGCCTATGGCTACACCTTC
TRBV5-4	TRBJ1-1	NA	CASSNDNLSRAFF	TGTGCCAGCAGCAATGACAATTTAAGTCGAGCTTTCTTT
TRBV4-1	TRBJ1-2	TRBD1	CASSQESSAPGGIRGYGYTF	TGCGCCAGCAGCCAAGAATCGTCAGCTCCAGGGGGTATCAGGGGCTATGGCTACACCTTC
TRBV6-1	TRBJ2-5	TRBD2	CASSGRLAGGGLETQYF	TGTGCCAGCAGTGGCCGACTAGCGGGGGGCGGCCTGGAGACCCAGTACTTC
TRBV6-5	TRBJ2-7	TRBD1	CASSFQTGYYEQYF	TGTGCCAGCAGTTTTCAGACAGGGTACTACGAGCAGTACTTC
TRBV7-8	TRBJ2-7	NA	CASSSRQGRIYEQYF	TGTGCCAGCAGCTCAAGGCAGGGGCGAATATACGAGCAGTACTTC